This passage covers 30 T cell receptor beta chains from one sample sequenced in a study of early T cells in non-severe SARS-CoV-2 infection. One entry per CDR3 protein, called by TCRdb with MiXCR from the 5' RACE reads. The data contain tens of thousands of distinct CDR3 sequences, 8.5% to 12% of them singletons. Sequencing used whole blood. The receptors derive from an adult who was a healthcare worker with PCR-confirmed SARS-CoV-2 infection or an uninfected control (not recorded which).

This clonotype was recorded a few times. The V and J genes are TRBV6-6 and TRBJ1-6; unclear D gene. This CDR3 has 13 residues. Germline V lookup: CDR1 MNHNY, CDR2 SVGAGI (reference sequence). V was cut by 6 bases and J by 5 bases, with 8 bases left in between. The CDR3 reads CASRINNNSPLHF. The CDR3 bases are TGTGCCAGCAGAATTAATAATAATTCACCCCTCCACTTT.

The V gene is TRBV29-1, the J gene TRBJ1-2; D possibly corresponds to TRBD1 (6 bases). CDR1 and CDR2 (germline): SQVTM, ANQGSEA. With 7 bases removed from V and 4 bases from J, the gap between germline ends came to 19 bases. The length of the CDR3 is 14 residues. CDR3 DNA sequence: TGCAGCGGAAGAGAACAGGGCCCAGGCTATGGCTACACCTTC. Protein product: CSGREQGPGYGYTF.

Worth noting for this clonotype: A read error may explain this, as a much larger clone is one base away. V usage is TRBV3-1 and J usage is TRBJ1-1; TRBD1 is a possible D gene (5 bases). V lost 4 bases, J lost 4 bases, and 13 bases lay in between. This CDR3 is built from 14 residues. Germline CDR1 and CDR2: LGHDT and YNNKEL (reference sequence). The CDR3 reads CASSLKRGVTEAFF. In nucleotides, the CDR3 is TGTGCCAGCAGCCTTAAAAGGGGTGTCACTGAAGCTTTCTTT.

This sequence joins TRBV7-9 and TRBJ2-3; 9 bases are shared with TRBD1. The ends lost 4 bases at V and 7 bases at J; junction bases unmatched: 6. This CDR3 is built from 14 residues. In germline, CDR1 is SEHNR, CDR2 FQNEAQ (reference sequence). The CDR3 loop is CASSSGQGLNTQYF. CDR3 nucleotide sequence: TGTGCCAGCAGCTCGGGACAGGGTCTGAATACGCAGTATTTT. Full variable domain (missing parts from reference TRBV7-9 and TRBJ2-3): DTGVSQNPRHKITKRGQNVTFRCDPISEHNRLYWYRQTLGQGPEFLTYFQNEAQLEKSRLLSDRFSAERPKGSFSTLEIQRTEQGDSAMYLCASSSGQGLNTQYFGPGTRLTVL.

This clonotype was observed a few times. V and J are TRBV12-3 or TRBV12-4 and TRBJ2-1; tentatively, D is TRBD2 (5 bases). This CDR3 is 14 amino acids long. V dropped 5 bases and J dropped 4 bases, with 12 bases sitting between them. The chain's CDR3 is CASSLSERYNEQFF. The CDR3 nucleotides are TGTGCCAGCAGTCTTAGCGAACGTTACAATGAGCAGTTCTTC.

The rearrangement links TRBV6-1 to TRBJ2-1; either TRBD1 or TRBD2 may fit D (5 bases each). V lost 3 bases and J 2 bases, leaving 14 bases between the germline ends. The CDR3 consists of 16 residues. Germline values: CDR1 MNHNS, CDR2 SASEGT. The CDR3 reads CASSDRVGATYNEQFF. The CDR3 DNA follows: TGTGCCAGCAGTGACAGAGTCGGGGCTACCTACAATGAGCAGTTCTTC.

The rearrangement joins TRBV6-5 to TRBJ2-7; TRBD1 aligns across 7 bases. The CDR3 has 13 amino acids. V lost 4 bases, J lost 2 bases, and 2 bases stayed unmatched. The germline V gene encodes CDR1 MNHEY and CDR2 SVGAGI. In DNA, the CDR3 is TGTGCCAGCAGTTTCACAGGGGCCTACGAGCAGTACTTC. Protein sequence: CASSFTGAYEQYF.

The chain has TRBV9 and TRBJ2-5, with 10 bases that match TRBD2. Germline loops: CDR1 SGDLS, CDR2 YYNGEE. J lost 4 bases, V lost 4 bases, and 7 bases had no gene match. CDR3 length equals 15 residues. The CDR3 DNA reads TGTGCCAGCAGCCCGACCGTAGCGGGAGGAGAGACCCAGTACTTC. Protein product: CASSPTVAGGETQYF.

This clonotype was counted at least ten times. The DNA for the CDR3 is TGCGCCAGCAGCCAATCTTCGACAGGCAGCAATCAGCCCCAGCATTTT. This translates into CASSQSSTGSNQPQHF. The rearrangement uses TRBV4-1 and TRBJ1-5; a possible D gene is TRBD1 (6 bases). The V end was cut by 2 bases, the J end by 1 base, with 12 bases between. The CDR3 is 16 amino acids. Germline V gene sequence: CDR1 MGHRA, CDR2 YSYEKL.

The chain uses TRBV30 and TRBJ2-7; D ambiguous. The CDR3 runs 12 residues. The germline gives CDR1 GTSNPN, CDR2 SVGIG (reference sequence). The V gene lost 3 bases and the J gene lost 0 bases, with 6 bases spanning the gap. The CDR3 is CAWRASSYEQYF. Here the CDR3 DNA reads TGTGCCTGGAGAGCGAGCTCCTACGAGCAGTACTTC. The full variable domain, completed using reference TRBV30 and TRBJ2-7, is SQTIHQWPATLVQPVGSPLSLECTVEGTSNPNLYWYRQAAGRGLQLLFYSVGIGQISSEVPQNLSASRPQDRQFILSSKKLLLSDSGFYLCAWRASSYEQYFGPGTRLTVT.

This clonotype was seen many times. The rearrangement links TRBV29-1 to TRBJ1-4, with a weak D call TRBD1 (5 bases). The CDR3 has 12 residues. CDR1 is SQVTM and CDR2 is ANQGSEA in the germline V gene. The germline V and J ends were trimmed by 6 bases and 6 bases, with 11 bases remaining between them. The CDR3 loop is CSVTGADEKLFF. The CDR3 DNA sequence: TGCAGCGTCACAGGAGCCGATGAAAAACTGTTTTTT. Supplemented by reference TRBV29-1 and TRBJ1-4, the full variable domain reads SAVISQKPSRDICQRGTSLTIQCQVDSQVTMMFWYRQQPGQSLTLIATANQGSEATYESGFVIDKFPISRPNLTFSTLTVSNMSPEDSSIYLCSVTGADEKLFFGSGTQLSVL.

The J gene is TRBJ2-3, the V gene TRBV9, with TRBD2 matching over 16 bases. The V and J ends lost 0 bases and 8 bases, in that order; junction bases with no gene match: 6. CDR1 and CDR2 (germline): SGDLS, YYNGEE. There are 17 residues in the CDR3. This chain's CDR3 is CASSVVGLAGGPVTQYF. The CDR3 DNA is TGTGCCAGCAGCGTAGTGGGACTAGCGGGAGGGCCGGTTACGCAGTATTTT. The variable domain in full, with the rest retrieved from reference TRBV9 and TRBJ2-3, is DSGVTQTPKHLITATGQRVTLRCSPRSGDLSVYWYQQSLDQGLQFLIQYYNGEERAKGNILERFSAQQFPDLHSELNLSSLELGDSALYFCASSVVGLAGGPVTQYFGPGTRLTVL.

The V gene is TRBV11-1, the J gene TRBJ2-3, with TRBD2 identical over 7 bases. The V gene end was trimmed by 1 base and the J gene end by 5 bases; junction bases not matched to a gene: 9. CDR3 length: 16 residues. Germline lookup yields CDR1 SGHAT and CDR2 FQDESV (reference sequence). The CDR3 nucleotides read TGTGCCAGCAGCTTAGTTTTCGCGGGAGCTGGAGATACGCAGTATTTT. This encodes CASSLVFAGAGDTQYF.

By its share, this clonotype is medium-sized. The genes are TRBV5-5 and TRBJ1-5, with TRBD1 matching over 9 bases. Germline values: CDR1 SGHKS, CDR2 YYEKEE (reference sequence). There are 14 residues in the CDR3. With 4 bases clipped from V and 4 bases from J, the junction kept 3 bases outside the gene matches. In nucleotides, the CDR3 is TGTGCCAGCAGCCTGACAGGGGGTAATCAGCCCCAGCATTTT. Its translation is CASSLTGGNQPQHF.

This clonotype was seen many times. V and J are TRBV7-3 and TRBJ1-2; 8 bases match TRBD1. Trimming at V came to 5 bases and at J to 3 bases, leaving 11 bases not matched to a gene. The CDR3 is 16 residues long. Germline V gene lookup returns CDR1 SGHTA and CDR2 FQGTGA. The CDR3 DNA sequence: TGTGCCAGCAGCCCAACGGGCCAGGGGGCTTACTATGGCTACACCTTC. This encodes CASSPTGQGAYYGYTF.

This clonotype showed up just a few times. The rearrangement uses TRBV24-1 and TRBJ2-3; D gene unclear. In germline, CDR1 is KGHDR, CDR2 SFDVKD. This CDR3 has 13 residues. The V and J ends lost 3 bases and 6 bases respectively, with 9 bases between them. Written as DNA, the CDR3 is TGTGCCACCAGTGATGGGTCGATGGATACGCAGTATTTT. It yields the protein CATSDGSMDTQYF.

Many counts were recorded for this clonotype. The chain combines TRBV13 with TRBJ1-3; 7 positions match TRBD1. Losses at the gene ends were 5 bases for V and 1 base for J; bases not matched to a gene: 8. Germline values: CDR1 PRHDT, CDR2 FYEKMQ (reference sequence). CDR3 length equals 16 residues. The CDR3 DNA reads as TGTGCCAGCAGCCTAAGACAGGGACGTTCTGGAAACACCATATATTTT. Protein product: CASSLRQGRSGNTIYF.

At least ten counts were recorded for this clonotype. This sequence joins TRBV7-6 and TRBJ1-2; 10 nucleotides agree with TRBD1. The germline V gene has CDR1 SGHVS and CDR2 FNYEAQ. V lost 5 bases, J lost 5 bases, and 2 bases stayed unmatched. CDR3 size: 13 residues. CDR3 DNA sequence: TGTGCCAGCAGCCGGACAGGGGGATATGGCTACACCTTC. It translates to CASSRTGGYGYTF.

The rearrangement uses TRBV29-1 and TRBJ1-1, with 9 bases aligning to TRBD1. V lost 7 bases and J lost 1; bases outside the gene matches: 4. The CDR3 length is 13 residues. Germline V gives CDR1 SQVTM, CDR2 ANQGSEA. The DNA for the CDR3 is TGCAGCGCTACGGACAGGGGGAACACTGAAGCTTTCTTT. Protein product: CSATDRGNTEAFF. Full variable domain (rest looked up from reference TRBV29-1 and TRBJ1-1): SAVISQKPSRDICQRGTSLTIQCQVDSQVTMMFWYRQQPGQSLTLIATANQGSEATYESGFVIDKFPISRPNLTFSTLTVSNMSPEDSSIYLCSATDRGNTEAFFGQGTRLTVV.

The chain carries TRBV6-1 and TRBJ1-4; TRBD1 agrees at 8 bases. The CDR3 length is 15 residues. J was trimmed by 8 bases and V by 1 base; bases with no gene match: 6. Germline loops: CDR1 MNHNS, CDR2 SASEGT. The CDR3 nucleotides read TGTGCCAGCAGTGAAGAGGACAGGGAGTGGGAAAAACTGTTTTTT. Translation: CASSEEDREWEKLFF.

In DNA, the CDR3 is TGTGCCAGCAGCTTCGGGACAGGGGCCGGGGAGCTGTTTTTT. This gives the protein CASSFGTGAGELFF. This sequence joins TRBV7-3 and TRBJ2-2; 10 bases are shared with TRBD1. This CDR3 comprises 14 residues. Trimming at V came to 3 bases and at J to 6 bases, leaving 1 base not matched to a gene. Germline V CDR1 and CDR2: SGHTA, FQGTGA.

This rearrangement joins TRBV7-9 to TRBJ1-5, with 10 bases fitting TRBD1. CDR1 is SEHNR, CDR2 FQNEAQ, per germline (reference sequence). There are 16 residues in the CDR3. Losses at the gene ends were 3 bases for V and 5 bases for J; bases not matched to a gene: 7. The CDR3: CASSLGGTGDDQPQHF. CDR3 DNA sequence: TGTGCCAGCAGCTTGGGCGGGACAGGGGACGATCAGCCCCAGCATTTT.

This clonotype was counted at least ten times. This sequence joins TRBV3-1 and TRBJ1-2; D is unclear. V lost 0 bases and J lost 7, with 15 bases in between. The CDR3 extends over 15 amino acids. Germline V lookup: CDR1 LGHDT, CDR2 YNNKEL (reference sequence). CDR3 residues: CASSQDLVTVAGYTF. For the CDR3, the DNA is TGTGCCAGCAGCCAAGATCTTGTGACCGTAGCTGGCTACACCTTC.

This clonotype occurred many times. This chain uses TRBV27 with TRBJ1-5; TRBD1 agrees at 10 bases. The germline V gene encodes CDR1 MNHEY and CDR2 SMNVEV (reference sequence). J lost 5 bases, V lost 6 bases, and 4 bases had no gene match. The CDR3 consists of 14 residues. The CDR3, as DNA: TGTGCCAGCAGAATGACAGGGGGCGATCAGCCCCAGCATTTT. This codes for CASRMTGGDQPQHF.

This clonotype was counted a few times. The chain links TRBV20-1 to TRBJ2-3; D remains unclear. Germline V CDR1 and CDR2: DFQATT, SNEGSKA (reference sequence). Trimming cost V 7 bases and J 4 bases, with 18 bases left between them. CDR3 length equals 14 residues. The CDR3 spells CSDKSLHGADTQYF. The CDR3 nucleotides read TGCAGTGACAAAAGCCTCCATGGCGCAGATACGCAGTATTTT.

The chain carries TRBV12-3 or TRBV12-4 and TRBJ1-3; D gene unclear. V was shortened by 2 bases and J by 2 bases, with 7 bases between the two germline ends. The CDR3 sequence is 14 residues long. In DNA form, the CDR3 reads TGTGCCAGCAGTTTATCGCCCCCTGGAAACACCATATATTTT. Protein: CASSLSPPGNTIYF.

The chain links TRBV12-3 or TRBV12-4 to TRBJ1-6; 9 nucleotides agree with TRBD1. Trimming at V came to 5 bases and at J to 0 bases, leaving 8 bases not matched to a gene. This CDR3 spans 18 amino acids. In DNA, the CDR3 is TGTGCCAGCAGTCCAATTGACAGGGGGAGCTCCTATAATTCACCCCTCCACTTT. It is translated as CASSPIDRGSSYNSPLHF.

The chain uses TRBV5-5 and TRBJ2-1, with D possibly TRBD1 on 6 matching bases. CDR1 SGHKS and CDR2 YYEKEE come from the germline V gene (reference sequence). CDR3 length: 15 amino acids. V lost 0 bases, J lost 4 bases, and 11 bases lay in between. This chain's CDR3 is CASSLEQGFYNEQFF. The CDR3 DNA reads as TGTGCCAGCAGCTTGGAGCAGGGGTTTTACAATGAGCAGTTCTTC.

This clonotype has just a few counts. The chain couples TRBV18 to TRBJ2-7; D is possibly TRBD1 or TRBD2 (5 bases each). CDR3 length equals 15 residues. Per germline, CDR1 KGHSH and CDR2 LQKENI. V was trimmed by 3 bases and J by 5 bases, leaving 17 bases between them. CDR3 protein: CASSPRGAARNEQYF. CDR3 coding DNA: TGTGCCAGCTCACCCCGAGGGGCGGCACGAAACGAGCAGTACTTC.

The chain couples TRBV5-1 to TRBJ1-5; D may be TRBD1 (5 bases). The CDR3 length is 13 residues. The germline V and J ends were trimmed by 7 bases and 1 base, with 9 bases remaining between them. Germline V gives CDR1 SGHRS, CDR2 YFSETQ. The CDR3 here is CASAWDSNQPQHF. DNA of the CDR3: TGCGCCAGCGCCTGGGACAGCAATCAGCCCCAGCATTTT.